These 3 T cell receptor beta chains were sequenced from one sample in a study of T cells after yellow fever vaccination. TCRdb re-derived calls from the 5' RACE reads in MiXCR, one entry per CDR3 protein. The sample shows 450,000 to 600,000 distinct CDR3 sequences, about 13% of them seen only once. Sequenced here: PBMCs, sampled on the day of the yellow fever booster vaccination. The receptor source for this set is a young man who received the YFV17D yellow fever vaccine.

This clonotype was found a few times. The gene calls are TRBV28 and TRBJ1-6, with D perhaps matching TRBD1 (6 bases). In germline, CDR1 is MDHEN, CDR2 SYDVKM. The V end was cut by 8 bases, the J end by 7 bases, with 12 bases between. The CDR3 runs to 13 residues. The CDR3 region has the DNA TGTGCCAGCCCAAGGGGGGAAAATTCACCCCTCCACTTT. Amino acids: CASPRGENSPLHF.

For the CDR3, the DNA is TGTGCCAGCTCACCGCTAATAGGGACTAGCGTGCACGAGCAGTACTTC. This gives the protein CASSPLIGTSVHEQYF. The genes are TRBV18 and TRBJ2-7, with 10 bases aligning to TRBD2. J gave up 5 bases and V 3 bases, and 10 bases lay outside the gene matches. CDR1 KGHSH and CDR2 LQKENI come from the germline V gene. The CDR3 consists of 16 residues. The full variable domain, with the rest looked up from reference TRBV18 and TRBJ2-7, is NAGVMQNPRHLVRRRGQEARLRCSPMKGHSHVYWYRQLPEEGLKFMVYLQKENIIDESGMPKERFSAEFPKEGPSILRIQQVVRGDSAAYFCASSPLIGTSVHEQYFGPGTRLTVT.

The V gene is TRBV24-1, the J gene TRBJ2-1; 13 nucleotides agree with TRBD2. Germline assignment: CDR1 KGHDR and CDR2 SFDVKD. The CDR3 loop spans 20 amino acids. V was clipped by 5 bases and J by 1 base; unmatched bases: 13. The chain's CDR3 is CATSALPKTSGRMSYNEQFF. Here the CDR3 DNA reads TGTGCCACCAGTGCCCTCCCAAAGACTAGCGGGAGGATGTCCTACAATGAGCAGTTCTTC.